This T cell receptor beta chain derives from a study of blood T cells in healthy people across ages. Study results and caveats: Donors of long life had a larger count of naive CD4+ cells and greater diversity than aged donors.

The second PCR ran roughly 6 to 11 cycles with a sample-barcoded 5' primer and J-beta primers. TCRdb fed the 5' RACE reads into MiXCR, producing one record per CDR3 protein. The data show 780,000 or so distinct CDR3 sequences, 25% seen once. The CDR3 length is 12 residues. Germline CDR1 reads MNHNY; CDR2 reads SVGAGI (reference sequence). A few counts support this clonotype. Its matching antigen is unknown. These same records also appear under a second study, on T cells of mothers and their children.

Material: blood. The sequence derives from a boy younger than 18 in good health. The chain couples TRBV6-6 to TRBJ2-5; tentatively, D is TRBD2 (5 bases). Judging by the DNA end, TRBJ2-1 fits better; the J call may be wrong. The CDR3 sequence is CASSYAGVEQFF. The CDR3 bases are TGTGCCAGCAGTTACGCGGGCGTAGAGCAGTTCTTC.